Listed here are 7 T cell receptor beta chains from one sample, sequenced in a study of shared clonotypes between healthy human individuals (TCRdb year 2020). To prepare the library, the immunoSEQ multiplex PCR assay was applied. The table comes from immuneACCESS by way of TCRdb, which keeps in-frame sequences with V and J called. Part of the clones is missing from these tables; in studies checked, under half for an unresolved V gene and the rest for unknown reasons. This sample lists about 1.1 million clones; roughly 74% were detected once. Of the sample, about 0.52% is held by the ten largest clones. What was sequenced was memory CD4+ T cells from PBMCs. This specimen's cell subset or site label, per the study, means: CD45RA-negative fraction. These receptors were obtained from a man between 18 and 35 years old in good health. Some clones in this sample may be carry-over from other donors' samples.

The chain links TRBV30 to TRBJ2-7; 7 bases align to TRBD2. V lost 4 bases and J lost 1; bases outside the gene matches: 7. Germline V CDR1 and CDR2: GTSNPN, SVGIG (reference sequence). The CDR3 extends over 14 amino acids. CDR3 nucleotides: TGTGCCTGGACTAGCGGCCGAGCTTCCTACGAGCAGTACTTC. Protein sequence: CAWTSGRASYEQYF. Variable domain in full (rest from reference TRBV30 and TRBJ2-7): SQTIHQWPATLVQPVGSPLSLECTVEGTSNPNLYWYRQAAGRGLQLLFYSVGIGQISSEVPQNLSASRPQDRQFILSSKKLLLSDSGFYLCAWTSGRASYEQYFGPGTRLTVT.

The V gene is TRBV6-1, the J gene TRBJ2-7, with D unresolved. CDR3 length equals 15 residues. Per germline, CDR1 MNHNS and CDR2 SASEGT. V was clipped by 8 bases and J by 2 bases, with 19 bases between them. The CDR3 here is CASVLVPYKAYEQYF. The CDR3 DNA reads as TGTGCCAGCGTGCTAGTCCCCTATAAGGCCTACGAGCAGTACTTC.

The chain combines TRBV7-2 with TRBJ2-7; TRBD1 matches at 9 bases. V shed 5 bases, J shed 11 bases, and the junction held 13 bases outside the gene matches. The CDR3 covers 14 residues. The germline gives CDR1 SGHTA, CDR2 FQGNSA. The CDR3 DNA reads as TGTGCCAGCAGCCAGAGGGGGACAGGGACCTTGAAGTACTTC. Translation gives CASSQRGTGTLKYF.

This chain connects TRBV5-1 to TRBJ2-3, with 13 bases aligning to TRBD2. Trimming cost V 4 bases and J 6 bases; bases outside gene matches: 5. The CDR3 has 15 residues. The germline V gene has CDR1 SGHRS and CDR2 YFSETQ. The CDR3 loop reads CASSAGTSGIDTQYF. The CDR3 DNA follows: TGCGCCAGCAGCGCAGGGACTAGCGGGATTGATACGCAGTATTTT.

The chain recombines TRBV6-6 with TRBJ1-2; no firm D call. Trimming left V 2 bases short and J 6 bases short, with 7 bases between. This CDR3 is 12 amino acids long. Germline-derived CDR1 and CDR2 are MNHNY and SVGAGI (reference sequence). CDR3 coding DNA: TGTGCCAGCAGTTACACGGGGAATGGCTACACCTTC. This translates into CASSYTGNGYTF.

The chain is built from TRBV5-6 and TRBJ1-1; D unclear. This CDR3 is built from 16 residues. The V and J ends lost 2 bases and 3 bases respectively, with 17 bases between them. CDR1 and CDR2 (germline): SGHDT, YYEEEE. The CDR3 coding sequence is TGTGCCAGCAGCTTTGGTGGCGGAGGCCCCCACACTGAAGCTTTCTTT. Translation gives CASSFGGGGPHTEAFF.

The chain has TRBV4-1 and TRBJ1-5; 7 nucleotides match TRBD1. The CDR3 is 15 residues long. The germline V gene has CDR1 MGHRA and CDR2 YSYEKL. V lost 4 bases, J lost 7 bases, and 10 bases stayed unmatched. The CDR3 spells CASSRPDRDRQPQHF. The CDR3 nucleotides are TGCGCCAGCAGCCGTCCCGACAGGGATCGACAGCCCCAGCATTTT.